This T cell receptor (beta chain) was found in a study of blood T cell repertoires in COVID-19 (dated by TCRdb to 2018 to 2020). Regarding the research as a whole: Samples from collaborators originated in the United States, Italy and Spain and spanned both the acute and convalescent phases of COVID-19. The prospective study material was composed of cDNA or gDNA derived from T cells, B-cell-depleted T cells, or PBMCs. Deeply sampled blood TCRbeta repertoires from subjects exposed to, actively infected with, or recovered from COVID-19 were included in the dataset. The repertoires were released in a freely available public database meant as a resource for research on the immune response to SARS-CoV-2. Samples were obtained from the ongoing ImmuneRACE study (first 160 participants) and from over a thousand subjects provided by 6 global collaborators. Sample metadata almost always included a de-identified subject ID, COVID-19 status, age in years and sex. Where available, HLA class I and class II types were taken from metadata supplied by the sample provider and were not determined by assay-based typing.

With regard to this clone: The antigen this receptor binds is unknown. Base qualities were left out, and no much larger clone turns up one base away.

The germline V gene encodes CDR1 SGHTA and CDR2 FQGNSA. V is clipped by 2 bases and J by 0 bases, and the sequence between their germline boundaries is 7 bases long. Its CDR3 holds 14 amino acids, cysteine through phenylalanine. CDR3 DNA only is kept here, 42 bases in frame from base 1. Overall results and qualifications from the work: Clinical and demographic metadata were provided uncurated, with the amount varying by source and participant.

The collaborating institutions used their own protocols to collect whole blood in K2EDTA tubes. For TCRbeta analysis, collaborators shipped samples in one of three forms: frozen whole blood, isolated PBMCs, or DNA extracted from either of those sample types. TCRbeta CDR3 regions were amplified from genomic DNA by means of the immunoSEQ Assay, a bias-controlled multiplex PCR. Per the original workflow: Nucleated cell counts per sample were estimated from amplification of reference gene primers within the assay. To quantify the absolute abundance of each unique TCRbeta CDR3 rearrangement, sequence reads were collapsed and filtered. For each sample, productive Simpson clonality was calculated as the square root of Simpson's diversity index over productive rearrangements. TCRdb mirrors the immuneACCESS table, restricted to in-frame sequences. Some clones are absent from its copies; in checked studies, under half trace to an unresolved V gene, and the reason for the others is unknown. D and trimming were read from the DNA, whereas the V and J calls and clone size are those reported in that table. For this sample the table gives roughly 250,000 clones, of which roughly 81% were detected only once. The ten largest clonotypes hold about 1% of the sample.

The sequence was obtained from a man aged 40-55 years with acute or convalescent COVID-19. Sequencing was carried out using peripheral blood. Rearrangement joined TRBV7-2 to TRBJ2-5; TRBD2 is a weak D gene call, 6 bases matching. In nucleotides, the sequence is TGTGCCAGCAGCTTAAGGACTAACCAAGAGACCCAGTACTTC. Its coded protein is CASSLRTNQETQYF. Extended through the reference TRBV7-2 and TRBJ2-5 proteins, this CDR3 yields the full variable domain: GAGVSQSPSNKVTEKGKDVELRCDPISGHTALYWYRQSLGQGLEFLIYFQGNSAPDKSGLPSDRFSAERTGGSVSTLTIQRTQQEDSAVYLCASSLRTNQETQYFGPGTRLLVL.